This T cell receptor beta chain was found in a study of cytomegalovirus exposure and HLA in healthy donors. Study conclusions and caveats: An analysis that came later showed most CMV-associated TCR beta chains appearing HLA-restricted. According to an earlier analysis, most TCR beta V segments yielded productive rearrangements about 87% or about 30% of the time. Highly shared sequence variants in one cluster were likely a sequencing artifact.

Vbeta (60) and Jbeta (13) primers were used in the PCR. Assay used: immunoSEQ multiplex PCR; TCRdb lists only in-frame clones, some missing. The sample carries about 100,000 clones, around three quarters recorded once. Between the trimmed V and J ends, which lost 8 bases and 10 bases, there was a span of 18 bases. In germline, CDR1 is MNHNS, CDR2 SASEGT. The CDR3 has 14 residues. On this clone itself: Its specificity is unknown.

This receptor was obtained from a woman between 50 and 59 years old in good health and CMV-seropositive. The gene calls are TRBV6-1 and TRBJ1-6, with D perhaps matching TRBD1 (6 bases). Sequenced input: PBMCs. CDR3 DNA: TGTGCCAGCCTGCTTAGGGGGGGCGCCTCACCCCTCCACTTT. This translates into CASLLRGGASPLHF.